This TCR beta chain was sequenced in a study of radiotherapy plus CTLA-4 blockade in lung cancer. Germline V gives CDR1 SGHTA, CDR2 FQGNSA. V was pared by 0 bases and J by 9 bases, with 12 bases of the junction left unmatched. This CDR3 has 17 residues. The repertoire was sequenced with immunoSEQ multiplex PCR; TCRdb's copy has only in-frame clones and lacks some. The sample has roughly 42,000 clones; roughly three quarters are singletons. The V call is TRBV7-2, the J call TRBJ2-1, with 9 bases fitting TRBD2. The receptor was derived from a human donor with non-small cell lung cancer that progressed on radiotherapy plus ipilimumab. Material: peripheral blood, obtained from a patient treated with radiotherapy plus ipilimumab. CDR3 sequence (DNA): TGTGCCAGCAGCTTAGCGGTATTGAGCGGGGGGCAGGGTGAGCAGTTCTTC. Its protein product is CASSLAVLSGGQGEQFF.